These 22 T cell receptor beta chains originate from one sample sequenced in a study of T-cell reconstitution after alpha-beta-depleted transplantation in children. Preparation of the TCRbeta library used unique molecular identifiers. MiXCR was run by TCRdb on the PCR reads, yielding one entry per CDR3 protein. The data show hundreds of thousands of distinct CDR3 sequences, about 16% seen once. Here the sequenced sample was PBMCs, mostly from graft donor cells, taken 360 days after TCRalphabeta/CD19-depleted stem cell transplant. These TCRs come from a boy under two years old who had a stem cell transplant for Wiskott-Aldrich syndrome, so the T cells may come from the graft donor.

The V call is TRBV10-3, the J call TRBJ2-1, with D unresolved. This CDR3 region has 14 residues. In germline, CDR1 is ENHRY, CDR2 SYGVKD. Trimming cost V 0 bases and J 6 bases, with 9 bases left between them. CDR3 DNA: TGTGCCATCAGTGAGTCGTGGCAGATCAATGAGCAGTTCTTC. Its translation is CAISESWQINEQFF.

This chain connects TRBV12-3 or TRBV12-4 to TRBJ2-7, with 10 bases identical to TRBD1. The CDR3 has 17 residues. Trimming removed 3 bases from V and 2 bases from J; junction bases left unmatched: 10. CDR3 protein: CASSFDLGQGVTYEQYF. CDR3 nucleotide sequence: TGTGCCAGCAGTTTCGACCTCGGACAGGGGGTCACCTACGAGCAGTACTTC.

V usage is TRBV7-2 and J usage is TRBJ2-3; weak D call: TRBD2 (6 bases). Per germline, CDR1 SGHTA and CDR2 FQGNSA. The V end lost 1 base, the J end lost 3 bases, and 17 bases lay between the germline ends. This CDR3 has 17 amino acids. CDR3 sequence (DNA): TGTGCCAGCAGCTTAGTAGAACTCGCGGGGCGAACAGATACGCAGTATTTT. As protein: CASSLVELAGRTDTQYF.

The chain recombines TRBV20-1 with TRBJ2-3, with 11 bases identical to TRBD2. V trimming: 5 bases; J trimming: 5 bases; junction bases outside the gene matches: 9. Germline CDR1 is DFQATT and CDR2 is SNEGSKA (reference sequence). The CDR3 totals 15 residues. The CDR3 spells CSAPTLAGVGDTQYF. DNA of the CDR3: TGCAGTGCTCCTACACTAGCGGGAGTGGGAGATACGCAGTATTTT.

This clonotype was observed a handful of times. The chain carries TRBV9 and TRBJ2-3, with D uncertain. Germline V lookup: CDR1 SGDLS, CDR2 YYNGEE. Trimming took 6 bases from V and 9 from J, leaving 17 bases between them. The CDR3 has 13 amino acids. For the CDR3, the DNA is TGTGCCAGCACCACCAACTTCGATGGCACGCAGTATTTT. This sequence encodes CASTTNFDGTQYF.

The chain has TRBV5-1 and TRBJ2-1; a weak D match, TRBD2 (7 bases). This CDR3 is built from 14 residues. V lost 5 bases to trimming and J lost 14 bases, with 23 bases between them. Germline-derived CDR1 and CDR2 are SGHRS and YFSETQ. The CDR3 bases are TGCGCCAGCAGAGACATCGGGGGGCAAAGGACGAAGTTCTTC. Its protein is CASRDIGGQRTKFF.

This clonotype came up a few times. The rearrangement uses TRBV19 and TRBJ2-7; D is unresolved. Trimming took 3 bases from V and 2 from J, leaving 11 bases between them. CDR3 length: 14 residues. Germline CDR1 is LNHDA and CDR2 is SQIVND (reference sequence). CDR3 in amino acids: CASSMGGRTYEQYF. The CDR3 DNA sequence: TGTGCCAGTAGTATGGGCGGCAGGACCTACGAGCAGTACTTC.

This clonotype was recorded a few times. The rearrangement joins TRBV10-3 to TRBJ2-7; 10 bases fit TRBD1. V lost 2 bases and J lost 6; bases outside the gene matches: 4. This CDR3 has 14 residues. Germline CDR1 ENHRY, CDR2 SYGVKD. CDR3 sequence (DNA): TGTGCCATCAGTGAGCCAAGGACAGGGGGCGAGCAGTACTTC. Protein: CAISEPRTGGEQYF.

The sample holds many counts of this clonotype. CDR3 residues: CASSGRTSQETQYF. The CDR3 coding sequence is TGCGCCAGCAGCGGCAGAACCTCCCAAGAGACCCAGTACTTC. V usage is TRBV5-1 and J usage is TRBJ2-5; unclear D gene. Deletions cut 4 bases from V and 1 base from J, with 11 bases between. From germline, CDR1 is SGHRS and CDR2 YFSETQ. The CDR3 contains 14 residues.

The chain joins TRBV20-1 to TRBJ2-1, with D possibly matching TRBD1 (6 bases). Trimming took off 2 bases at V and 2 bases at J, with 19 bases between the two ends. The germline gives CDR1 DFQATT, CDR2 SNEGSKA (reference sequence). The CDR3 loop spans 17 amino acids. The chain's CDR3 is CSARSVGPQGTYNEQFF. In DNA form, the CDR3 reads TGCAGTGCTAGATCGGTGGGCCCACAGGGAACCTACAATGAGCAGTTCTTC.

This rearrangement joins TRBV5-1 to TRBJ2-3; 7 bases line up with TRBD1. The CDR3 sequence is 16 residues long. V was clipped by 4 bases and J by 0 bases; unmatched bases: 8. CDR1 and CDR2 from the germline V gene are SGHRS and YFSETQ. DNA of the CDR3: TGCGCCAGCAGCACACGACAGGGAACTAGCACAGATACGCAGTATTTT. Its translation: CASSTRQGTSTDTQYF.

V gene TRBV19 combines with J gene TRBJ2-1, with 8 positions matching TRBD2. V trimming: 6 bases; J trimming: 10 bases; junction bases outside the gene matches: 11. Looked up from germline, CDR1 is LNHDA and CDR2 is SQIVND (reference sequence). The CDR3 consists of 14 residues. The CDR3 loop is CASRRTSKVQEQFF. In DNA, the CDR3 is TGTGCCAGTAGGCGGACTAGCAAGGTCCAAGAGCAGTTCTTC.

The sample holds a few counts of this clonotype. This chain uses TRBV24-1 with TRBJ2-3; the D is unclear. The germline V gene has CDR1 KGHDR and CDR2 SFDVKD. V dropped 4 bases and J dropped 8 bases, with 21 bases sitting between them. The CDR3 loop spans 16 amino acids. The chain's CDR3 is CATSDQDGSYLGTQYF. In DNA form, the CDR3 reads TGTGCCACCAGTGACCAAGACGGATCCTACTTAGGTACGCAGTATTTT.

This clonotype was recorded a few times. The chain links TRBV20-1 to TRBJ1-6; D gene uncertain. Trimming left V 6 bases short and J 9 bases short, with 12 bases between. From germline, CDR1 is DFQATT and CDR2 SNEGSKA (reference sequence). The CDR3 is 12 residues long. The CDR3 DNA is TGCAGTGCAGGCCAGCCTCCTTCACCCCTCCACTTT. It yields the protein CSAGQPPSPLHF.

The sample holds many counts of this clonotype. This chain links TRBV2 with TRBJ2-5; the match to TRBD2 covers 10 bases. This CDR3 contains 14 residues. CDR1 and CDR2 from the germline V gene are SNHLY and FYNNEI. Losses at the gene ends were 6 bases for V and 1 base for J; bases not matched to a gene: 2. As DNA, the CDR3 is TGTGCCAGCAGCAGGACTAGCGGCCAAGAGACCCAGTACTTC. Amino acids: CASSRTSGQETQYF.

The rearrangement links TRBV5-1 to TRBJ2-2; D is ambiguous. Germline V gene lookup returns CDR1 SGHRS and CDR2 YFSETQ. The CDR3 contains 17 residues. The germline V and J ends were trimmed by 7 bases and 0 bases, with 19 bases remaining between them. CDR3 in amino acids: CASLPAYSHANTGELFF. CDR3 DNA sequence: TGCGCCAGCCTACCCGCATACTCCCACGCGAACACCGGGGAGCTGTTTTTT.

This rearrangement joins TRBV2 to TRBJ2-1; 10 nucleotides agree with TRBD2. CDR3 size: 19 residues. The V and J ends lost 0 bases and 7 bases, in that order; junction bases with no gene match: 15. The germline V gene has CDR1 SNHLY and CDR2 FYNNEI. CDR3 bases: TGTGCCAGCAGTGAAGCGCCCCCTCGGGCTAGCGGGAGTGTAAATGAGCAGTTCTTC. Encoded protein: CASSEAPPRASGSVNEQFF.

This clonotype occurred a few times. The CDR3 loop reads CASSYSGPFRTQYF. The CDR3, as DNA: TGTGCCAGCAGTTACTCAGGGCCCTTCAGAACCCAGTACTTC. The V and J genes are TRBV6-5 and TRBJ2-5; D is ambiguous. Germline CDR1 is MNHEY and CDR2 is SVGAGI. V dropped 0 bases and J dropped 8 bases, with 13 bases sitting between them. The CDR3 is made up of 14 amino acids.

The chain joins TRBV6-1 to TRBJ2-2; no reliable D call. This CDR3 contains 14 residues. The germline V and J ends were trimmed by 4 bases and 4 bases, with 10 bases remaining between them. Looked up from germline, CDR1 is MNHNS and CDR2 is SASEGT. CDR3 DNA: TGTGCCAGCAGTGTCGGTTGGGGCACCGGGGAGCTGTTTTTT. It encodes CASSVGWGTGELFF.

This clonotype appeared a few times. The chain employs TRBV5-1 and TRBJ2-6; 10 nucleotides match TRBD1. The V gene end was trimmed by 5 bases and the J gene end by 4 bases; junction bases not matched to a gene: 9. The CDR3 length is 17 residues. Germline V gene data show CDR1 as SGHRS and CDR2 as YFSETQ. This CDR3 is CASRSTGGASGANVLTF. CDR3 nucleotides: TGCGCCAGCAGATCGACAGGGGGCGCCTCCGGGGCCAACGTCCTGACTTTC.

The rearrangement uses TRBV5-1 and TRBJ2-5; 7 nucleotides match TRBD1. J was trimmed by 1 base and V by 1 base; bases with no gene match: 4. This CDR3 comprises 15 residues. Germline-derived CDR1 and CDR2 are SGHRS and YFSETQ. Here the CDR3 reads CASSLQQGSQETQYF. The CDR3 DNA reads TGCGCCAGCAGCTTGCAACAGGGGTCCCAAGAGACCCAGTACTTC.

J is TRBJ2-7 and V is TRBV7-9, with D maybe TRBD1 (7 bases). The germline V gene encodes CDR1 SEHNR and CDR2 FQNEAQ (reference sequence). The ends were cut back, 4 bases at V and 0 bases at J, with 13 bases in the middle. The CDR3 totals 15 residues. CDR3 in DNA: TGTGCCAGCAGCTCCGGAGGGACAGCCTCCTACGAGCAGTACTTC. This encodes CASSSGGTASYEQYF.